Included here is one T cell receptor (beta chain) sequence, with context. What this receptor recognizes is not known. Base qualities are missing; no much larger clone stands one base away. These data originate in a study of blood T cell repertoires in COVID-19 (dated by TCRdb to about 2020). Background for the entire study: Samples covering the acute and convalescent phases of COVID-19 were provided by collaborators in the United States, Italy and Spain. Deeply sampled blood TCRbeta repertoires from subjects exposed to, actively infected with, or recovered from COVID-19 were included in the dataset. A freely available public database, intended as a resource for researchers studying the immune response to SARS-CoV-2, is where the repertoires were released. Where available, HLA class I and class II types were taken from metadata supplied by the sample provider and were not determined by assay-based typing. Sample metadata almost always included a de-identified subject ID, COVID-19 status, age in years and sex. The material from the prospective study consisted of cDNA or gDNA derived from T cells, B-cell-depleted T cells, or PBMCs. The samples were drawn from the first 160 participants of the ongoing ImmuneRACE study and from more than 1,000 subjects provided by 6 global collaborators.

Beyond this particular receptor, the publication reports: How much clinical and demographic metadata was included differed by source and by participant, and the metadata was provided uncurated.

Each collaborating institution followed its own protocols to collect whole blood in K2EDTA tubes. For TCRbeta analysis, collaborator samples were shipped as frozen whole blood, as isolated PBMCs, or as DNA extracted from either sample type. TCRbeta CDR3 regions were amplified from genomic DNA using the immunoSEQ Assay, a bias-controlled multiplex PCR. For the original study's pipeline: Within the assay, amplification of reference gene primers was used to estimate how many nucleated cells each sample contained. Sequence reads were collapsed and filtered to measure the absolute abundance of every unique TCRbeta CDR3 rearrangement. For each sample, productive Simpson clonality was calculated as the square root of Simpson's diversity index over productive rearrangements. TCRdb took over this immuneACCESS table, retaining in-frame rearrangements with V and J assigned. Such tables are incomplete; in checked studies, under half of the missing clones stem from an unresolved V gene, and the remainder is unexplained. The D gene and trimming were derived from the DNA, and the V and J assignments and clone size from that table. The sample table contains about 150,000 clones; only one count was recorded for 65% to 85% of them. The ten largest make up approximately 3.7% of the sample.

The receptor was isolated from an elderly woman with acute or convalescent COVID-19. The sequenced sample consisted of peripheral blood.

The CDR3 amino acid sequence is: CASSQGQGRAHF. Read as DNA, the sequence is TGTGCCAGCAGCCAAGGACAGGGGAGAGCGCATTTT. This chain joins TRBV3-1 (or the pseudogene TRBV3-2) to TRBJ1-5; 8 of the junction bases match TRBD1. From the cysteine through the phenylalanine, the CDR3 covers 12 amino acids. The CDR3 DNA has 36 bases and is translated from base 1. Sequences LGHDT (CDR1) and YNNKEL (CDR2) are obtained from the germline V gene (reference sequence). V lost 1 base and J lost 15 bases, and the count of bases not matched to a germline gene is 5.